Each of the 30 T cell receptor beta chains below was sequenced from the same sample in a study of shared clonotypes between healthy human individuals. Measured with immunoSEQ multiplex PCR; TCRdb has only the in-frame clones, and not every one. The table includes fewer than 400,000 clones, 74% detected once. Specimen: memory CD4+ T cells sorted from blood. Sample subset: CD45RA-negative fraction. All receptors come from a man aged 25-40 years in good health.

This clone turned up a few times. The chain recombines TRBV6-5 with TRBJ2-1; 8 bases are shared with TRBD1. CDR1 is MNHEY and CDR2 is SVGAGI in the germline V gene. The CDR3 extends over 15 amino acids. The V segment lost 5 bases and the J segment 3 bases; nucleotides outside the gene matches: 6. The CDR3 DNA reads as TGTGCCAGCAGTCCGGACAGGGTGGACTACAATGAGCAGTTCTTC. This encodes CASSPDRVDYNEQFF.

The V and J genes are TRBV6-1 and TRBJ1-2; 7 nucleotides match TRBD1. Losses at the gene ends were 10 bases for V and 7 bases for J; bases not matched to a gene: 12. This CDR3 spans 13 amino acids. Germline V gives CDR1 MNHNS, CDR2 SASEGT. In DNA, the CDR3 is TGTGCCACCAGACAGGGCTTAGTCGGTGGCTACACCTTC. Residues: CATRQGLVGGYTF.

This clone was counted between two and nine times. The chain's CDR3 is CASSFGSVTLGSEQYF. The CDR3 DNA is TGTGCCAGCAGCTTCGGTAGCGTAACCCTGGGATCCGAGCAGTACTTC. V usage is TRBV5-6 and J usage is TRBJ2-7, with a tentative D call TRBD2 (5 bases). CDR3 length: 16 amino acids. CDR1 and CDR2 (germline): SGHDT, YYEEEE. V was cut by 2 bases and J by 6 bases, with 21 bases left in between.

V usage is TRBV19 and J usage is TRBJ2-3; D is tentatively TRBD1 or TRBD2 (5 bases each). Germline V CDR1 and CDR2: LNHDA, SQIVND (reference sequence). This CDR3 comprises 16 residues. With 4 bases removed from V and 5 bases from J, the gap between germline ends came to 19 bases. The CDR3 DNA sequence: TGTGCCAGTAGTAGGGGCGTTACTCGCCGGGAAGATACGCAGTATTTT. Translated, it gives CASSRGVTRREDTQYF. Together with reference TRBV19 and TRBJ2-3, the CDR3 gives the full variable domain: DGGITQSPKYLFRKEGQNVTLSCEQNLNHDAMYWYRQDPGQGLRLIYYSQIVNDFQKGDIAEGYSVSREKKESFPLTVTSAQKNPTAFYLCASSRGVTRREDTQYFGPGTRLTVL.

This chain links TRBV5-6 with TRBJ1-2; D not resolved. CDR3 length: 15 amino acids. Trimming cost V 0 bases and J 7 bases, with 16 bases left between them. CDR1 SGHDT and CDR2 YYEEEE come from the germline V gene. The CDR3 protein is CASSLAGGIEFGYTF. The CDR3 region has the DNA TGTGCCAGCAGCTTGGCGGGAGGGATTGAGTTTGGCTACACCTTC.

The rearrangement links TRBV2 to TRBJ2-7; 7 bases line up with TRBD1. The CDR3 loop spans 14 amino acids. Germline loops: CDR1 SNHLY, CDR2 FYNNEI. Germline trimming cut 6 bases from V and 2 bases from J; bases unmatched to any gene: 7. CDR3 protein: CASRRQGDAYEQYF. CDR3 in DNA: TGTGCCAGCAGGCGACAGGGTGATGCCTACGAGCAGTACTTC.

J is TRBJ1-5 and V is TRBV6-6; a possible D gene is TRBD1 (6 bases). The CDR3 length is 14 residues. The germline CDR1 and CDR2 sequences are MNHNY and SVGAGI (reference sequence). The V end lost 6 bases, the J end lost 2 bases, and 11 bases lay between the germline ends. CDR3 in DNA: TGTGCCAGCAGCGACCGGACAGGCAATCAGCCCCAGCATTTT. Its translation: CASSDRTGNQPQHF.

This chain joins TRBV7-2 and TRBJ1-1; the D gene is possibly TRBD1 (5 bases). Trimming stripped 4 bases from V and 2 bases from J, with 14 bases between. There are 15 residues in the CDR3. Germline values: CDR1 SGHTA, CDR2 FQGNSA. The CDR3 protein is CASSSQSTANTEAFF. In nucleotides, the CDR3 is TGTGCCAGCAGCTCCCAGTCGACAGCTAACACTGAAGCTTTCTTT.

Remarks on this clone: Within the sample, other DNA sequences also encode this same CDR3. The genes are TRBV20-1 and TRBJ2-7, with D perhaps matching TRBD2 (5 bases). The CDR3 is made up of 11 amino acids. Trimming pared 3 bases from V and 3 bases from J, leaving 6 bases between. Germline V gene sequence: CDR1 DFQATT, CDR2 SNEGSKA (reference sequence). CDR3 in amino acids: CSAREVYEQYF. CDR3 bases: TGCAGTGCTAGGGAGGTCTACGAGCAGTACTTC.

The chain is built from TRBV5-1 and TRBJ1-3; a possible D gene is TRBD1 (6 bases). Germline CDR1 is SGHRS and CDR2 is YFSETQ. The CDR3 contains 13 residues. With 5 bases removed from V and 4 bases from J, the gap between germline ends came to 10 bases. This CDR3 reads CASSSGHGNTIYF. Here the CDR3 DNA reads TGCGCCAGCAGTTCGGGACACGGAAACACCATATATTTT.

The chain links TRBV5-4 to TRBJ2-7; TRBD2 is a possible D gene (5 bases). The V and J ends lost 0 bases and 6 bases respectively, with 10 bases between them. The CDR3 covers 13 residues. CDR1 is SGHNT and CDR2 is YYREEE in the germline V gene (reference sequence). For the CDR3, the DNA is TGTGCCAGCAGCTTGGCCGGGAAGGGCGAGCAGTACTTC. As protein: CASSLAGKGEQYF.

The J gene is TRBJ1-4, the V gene TRBV28, with 10 positions matching TRBD1. Unmatched junction bases numbered 7, after V lost 6 bases and J lost 9 bases. Germline V gene lookup returns CDR1 MDHEN and CDR2 SYDVKM. The CDR3 is made up of 14 amino acids. Here the CDR3 reads CASRTGGVDKKLFF. CDR3 bases: TGTGCCAGCAGGACAGGGGGCGTGGATAAAAAACTGTTTTTT.

The V gene is TRBV27, the J gene TRBJ2-7; 8 bases fit TRBD2. The germline V gene encodes CDR1 MNHEY and CDR2 SMNVEV (reference sequence). This CDR3 is 17 amino acids long. Losses at the gene ends were 7 bases for V and 0 bases for J; bases not matched to a gene: 14. The CDR3 here is CASKGRTREGPSYEQYF. The CDR3 nucleotides are TGTGCCAGCAAAGGGAGGACTCGGGAGGGCCCCTCCTACGAGCAGTACTTC.

The chain is built from TRBV7-2 and TRBJ2-1; D is perhaps TRBD2 (6 bases). The germline CDR1 and CDR2 sequences are SGHTA and FQGNSA. The CDR3 consists of 13 residues. V was cut by 5 bases and J by 5 bases, with 10 bases left in between. The CDR3 is CASSMGLNNEQFF. CDR3 nucleotide sequence: TGTGCCAGCAGCATGGGACTGAACAATGAGCAGTTCTTC.

This clone was observed a single time. The V gene is TRBV6-1, the J gene TRBJ1-5; 7 bases are a match to TRBD1. The CDR3 length is 14 residues. V lost 6 bases, J lost 4 bases, and 6 bases stayed unmatched. Germline V lookup: CDR1 MNHNS, CDR2 SASEGT. In DNA, the CDR3 is TGTGCCAGCAGAGGGGACAGCCTGAATCAGCCCCAGCATTTT. Its translation is CASRGDSLNQPQHF.

This chain uses TRBV11-2 with TRBJ2-1; 16 bases match TRBD2. Trimming at V came to 1 base and at J to 14 bases, leaving 5 bases not matched to a gene. CDR3 size: 15 residues. From germline, CDR1 is SGHAT and CDR2 FQNNGV. This chain's CDR3 is CASSLGGLAGGNKFF. For the CDR3, the DNA is TGTGCCAGCAGCTTAGGGGGACTAGCGGGAGGGAATAAGTTCTTC.

The V call is TRBV28, the J call TRBJ2-5; perhaps D is TRBD1 or TRBD2 (7 bases each). Deletions cut 6 bases from V and 5 bases from J, with 16 bases between. Germline values: CDR1 MDHEN, CDR2 SYDVKM. This CDR3 has 14 amino acids. The CDR3 DNA reads TGTGCCAGCAGAGGGGGCGGGAGCTATGAGACCCAGTACTTC. As protein: CASRGGGSYETQYF.

The chain combines TRBV5-1 with TRBJ2-7; TRBD2 might be the D (5 bases). The V end was cut by 7 bases, the J end by 0 bases, with 20 bases between. This CDR3 has 16 residues. Germline loops: CDR1 SGHRS, CDR2 YFSETQ. CDR3 in DNA: TGCGCCAGCCGTCCGACTGGAACGACTATCTCCTACGAGCAGTACTTC. Its protein is CASRPTGTTISYEQYF.

J is TRBJ2-5 and V is TRBV5-5; possible D gene TRBD2, 5 bases. CDR3 length equals 13 residues. In germline, CDR1 is SGHKS, CDR2 YYEKEE (reference sequence). V lost 3 bases and J 5 bases, leaving 11 bases between the germline ends. CDR3 in DNA: TGTGCCAGCAGCTCGTCTAGCATGGAGACCCAGTACTTC. Protein: CASSSSSMETQYF.

The chain employs TRBV28 and TRBJ2-7; D not certain. CDR1 MDHEN and CDR2 SYDVKM come from the germline V gene. This CDR3 has 14 amino acids. V lost 5 bases and J 4 bases, leaving 15 bases between the germline ends. The CDR3: CASSRTLNVYEQYF. CDR3 DNA: TGTGCCAGCAGTCGGACCCTAAATGTGTACGAGCAGTACTTC.

Details on this clone: At the DNA level, this CDR3 is encoded by other sequences in the same sample as well. The chain is built from TRBV11-2 and TRBJ2-1; the D gene is possibly TRBD1 (6 bases). Trimming removed 6 bases from V and 1 base from J, with 13 bases in between. The CDR3 is 15 residues long. Germline CDR1 reads SGHAT; CDR2 reads FQNNGV. Here the CDR3 DNA reads TGTGCCAGCAGTTCCCCCAGGGGATCCTACAATGAGCAGTTCTTC. Its protein product is CASSSPRGSYNEQFF. Full variable domain (outside the CDR3, taken from reference TRBV11-2 and TRBJ2-1): EAGVAQSPRYKIIEKRQSVAFWCNPISGHATLYWYQQILGQGPKLLIQFQNNGVVDDSQLPKDRFSAERLKGVDSTLKIQPAKLEDSAVYLCASSSPRGSYNEQFFGPGTRLTVL.

This chain uses TRBV25-1 with TRBJ2-5, with a weak D call TRBD1 (5 bases). Germline V gene lookup returns CDR1 MGHDK and CDR2 SYGVNS. The CDR3 spans 15 residues. Between the trimmed V and J ends, which lost 3 bases and 1 base, there was a span of 12 bases. The CDR3 spells CASSDRRTLQETQYF. DNA of the CDR3: TGTGCCAGCAGTGACAGACGGACACTCCAAGAGACCCAGTACTTC.

The sample holds many counts of this clone. This chain connects TRBV7-8 to TRBJ1-4; TRBD1 aligns across 7 bases. Germline V gene sequence: CDR1 SGHVS, CDR2 FQNEAQ. V trimming: 4 bases; J trimming: 5 bases; junction bases outside the gene matches: 4. The CDR3 spans 14 residues. CDR3 in DNA: TGTGCCAGCAGCTCGGGGACAGCAAATGAAAAACTGTTTTTT. Translating it yields CASSSGTANEKLFF.

The chain uses TRBV28 and TRBJ2-7, with D perhaps matching TRBD1 or TRBD2 (5 bases each). Trimming took 8 bases from V and 4 from J, leaving 18 bases between them. Germline CDR1 MDHEN, CDR2 SYDVKM. The CDR3 runs 14 residues. CDR3 sequence: CASGLYGDPYEQYF. For the CDR3, the DNA is TGTGCCAGCGGGCTATACGGGGACCCATACGAGCAGTACTTC.

Only one count was recorded for this clone. The CDR3 nucleotides are TGTGCCAGCAGCAAGACAGGGTTAGCCTACGAGCAGTACTTC. This encodes CASSKTGLAYEQYF. The chain uses TRBV14 and TRBJ2-7, with 7 nucleotides matching TRBD1. Germline CDR1 is SGHDN and CDR2 is FVKESK. V lost 5 bases and J lost 2; bases outside the gene matches: 6. This CDR3 is built from 14 residues.

The rearrangement links TRBV11-2 to TRBJ2-5; D is tentatively TRBD1 or TRBD2 (6 bases each). The CDR3 is made up of 15 amino acids. Germline V lookup: CDR1 SGHAT, CDR2 FQNNGV. V gave up 1 base and J gave up 0 bases, with 9 bases separating them. The CDR3 spells CASSLGGGNQETQYF. In DNA, the CDR3 is TGTGCCAGCAGCTTAGGAGGGGGGAACCAAGAGACCCAGTACTTC.

This chain links TRBV6-5 with TRBJ2-3, with D perhaps matching TRBD2 (6 bases). The CDR3 has 15 amino acids. CDR1 is MNHEY and CDR2 is SVGAGI in the germline V gene. V was cut by 6 bases and J by 1 base, with 14 bases left in between. The DNA for the CDR3 is TGTGCCAGCAGCCCACTACCGGGGGGCACAGATACGCAGTATTTT. This translates into CASSPLPGGTDTQYF.

The V and J genes are TRBV2 and TRBJ2-7; 12 nucleotides align to TRBD2. J was trimmed by 3 bases and V by 6 bases; bases with no gene match: 12. Per the germline V gene, CDR1 is SNHLY and CDR2 is FYNNEI. This CDR3 spans 17 amino acids. The CDR3 sequence is CASRAGLAGGDLYEQYF. The DNA for the CDR3 is TGTGCCAGCAGGGCGGGACTAGCGGGCGGTGACCTCTACGAGCAGTACTTC.

The V and J genes are TRBV18 and TRBJ1-2; D is unresolved. CDR3 length: 15 residues. The germline V and J ends were trimmed by 0 bases and 1 base, with 9 bases remaining between them. CDR1 is KGHSH and CDR2 is LQKENI in the germline V gene. For the CDR3, the DNA is TGTGCCAGCTCACCACCGAACGGCCGTAACTATGGCTACACCTTC. This translates into CASSPPNGRNYGYTF.

In its sample, this clone was seen a few times. The V gene is TRBV5-1, the J gene TRBJ2-1; 8 bases are shared with TRBD2. V trimming: 4 bases; J trimming: 9 bases; junction bases outside the gene matches: 9. In germline, CDR1 is SGHRS, CDR2 YFSETQ. This CDR3 spans 14 amino acids. DNA of the CDR3: TGCGCCAGCAGCCTAACCCTGGGACTAGGTGAGCAGTTCTTC. It is translated as CASSLTLGLGEQFF.